The 27 T cell receptor beta chains listed next were all sequenced from one sample in a study of shared clonotypes between healthy human individuals. Measured with immunoSEQ multiplex PCR; TCRdb has only the in-frame clones, and not every one. The table includes under 2,500,000 clones, approximately 94% detected once. Source material: naive CD4+ T cells sorted from blood. Documented subset: CD45RA+ positively selected. All receptors come from a man between 18 and 29 years old in good health.

The CDR3 DNA follows: TGTGCCAGCAGTGAAGCGCTTCTGGGGGATTATGGCTACACCTTC. Translating gives CASSEALLGDYGYTF. V gene TRBV2 combines with J gene TRBJ1-2, with D possibly TRBD1 on 5 matching bases. V was shortened by 0 bases and J by 5 bases, with 13 bases between the two germline ends. The germline gives CDR1 SNHLY, CDR2 FYNNEI. The CDR3 is 15 residues long.

The chain is built from TRBV28 and TRBJ2-7, with 7 bases matching TRBD2. V gave up 7 bases and J gave up 1 base; unmatched junction bases: 7. The CDR3 sequence is 14 residues long. The germline V gene has CDR1 MDHEN and CDR2 SYDVKM. The CDR3 loop reads CASTWEGRSYEQYF. The CDR3 coding sequence is TGTGCCAGCACGTGGGAGGGGCGATCCTACGAGCAGTACTTC.

V is TRBV5-1 and J is TRBJ1-1; D is undetermined. CDR1 SGHRS and CDR2 YFSETQ come from the germline V gene. V gave up 3 bases and J gave up 5 bases, with 11 bases separating them. The CDR3 spans 13 residues. The CDR3 reads CASSSLFKTEAFF. For the CDR3, the DNA is TGCGCCAGCAGCTCCCTATTTAAGACTGAAGCTTTCTTT.

This clone was counted a single time. The rearrangement links TRBV6-5 to TRBJ2-5; tentatively, D is TRBD2 (5 bases). V was pared by 6 bases and J by 5 bases, with 19 bases between. CDR3 length equals 15 residues. Germline V gene lookup returns CDR1 MNHEY and CDR2 SVGAGI. The CDR3 spells CASRCLAREVETQYF. The CDR3 DNA follows: TGTGCCAGCAGGTGCCTAGCCCGAGAGGTTGAGACCCAGTACTTC.

As regards this clone: Other DNA sequences within the sample encode an identical CDR3. This chain uses TRBV5-1 with TRBJ2-5; 14 nucleotides match TRBD2. This CDR3 region has 15 residues. Germline V gives CDR1 SGHRS, CDR2 YFSETQ. V lost 4 bases and J lost 5; bases outside the gene matches: 4. As DNA, the CDR3 is TGCGCCAGCAGCGAGACTAGCGGGAGGGTTGAGACCCAGTACTTC. Its protein product is CASSETSGRVETQYF.

The rearrangement uses TRBV12-5 and TRBJ1-3; D is possibly TRBD1 (5 bases). In germline, CDR1 is LGHNT, CDR2 FRNRAP. V shed 1 base and J shed 9 bases, with 13 bases lying between them. This CDR3 has 14 residues. The CDR3 is CASGLGDERGTIYF. The CDR3 nucleotides read TGTGCTAGTGGTTTGGGGGACGAGCGAGGCACCATATATTTT.

The chain links TRBV11-2 to TRBJ1-5; no clear D. CDR3 length equals 14 residues. Germline V lookup: CDR1 SGHAT, CDR2 FQNNGV. V was shortened by 1 base and J by 6 bases, with 10 bases between the two germline ends. The CDR3 bases are TGTGCCAGCAGCTTAGCGGGTGGGGTTCAGCCCCAGCATTTT. Amino acid sequence: CASSLAGGVQPQHF.

This chain links TRBV6-5 with TRBJ2-5, with D possibly matching TRBD1 (5 bases). Germline CDR1 reads MNHEY; CDR2 reads SVGAGI. The CDR3 contains 14 residues. Trimming pared 5 bases from V and 5 bases from J, leaving 15 bases between. In DNA form, the CDR3 reads TGTGCCAGCAGTCCCTGGGGCCCGCGGGAGACCCAGTACTTC. As protein: CASSPWGPRETQYF.

Details on this clone: Distinct nucleotide sequences in the sample also encode this CDR3. The chain has TRBV5-6 and TRBJ2-5; D is possibly TRBD2 (6 bases). V was clipped by 0 bases and J by 2 bases, with 8 bases between them. The CDR3 sequence is 14 residues long. Germline V lookup: CDR1 SGHDT, CDR2 YYEEEE. The CDR3 protein is CASSLGGLQETQYF. CDR3 DNA: TGTGCCAGCAGCTTGGGGGGACTGCAAGAGACCCAGTACTTC.

This chain joins TRBV2 and TRBJ1-5; D possibly corresponds to TRBD1 (6 bases). Germline CDR1 reads SNHLY; CDR2 reads FYNNEI. V was shortened by 7 bases and J by 3 bases, with 16 bases between the two germline ends. CDR3 length equals 15 residues. This chain's CDR3 is CASTRETGLNQPQHF. In DNA form, the CDR3 reads TGTGCCAGCACAAGGGAGACAGGCCTCAATCAGCCCCAGCATTTT.

This clone was seen a single time. The sample contains more than one DNA sequence encoding this CDR3. The chain combines TRBV5-1 with TRBJ2-7; D is tentatively TRBD1 or TRBD2 (5 bases each). V was pared by 0 bases and J by 3 bases, with 13 bases between. The CDR3 covers 15 residues. Germline V CDR1 and CDR2: SGHRS, YFSETQ. The CDR3 bases are TGCGCCAGCAGCTTGGAACCGGGACCGAACTACGAGCAGTACTTC. It specifies CASSLEPGPNYEQYF.

The chain is built from TRBV6-5 and TRBJ1-1; D not resolved. CDR3 size: 15 residues. Trimming left V 5 bases short and J 2 bases short, with 15 bases between. Germline CDR1 reads MNHEY; CDR2 reads SVGAGI. The CDR3 DNA reads TGTGCCAGCAGTGGGGTGGGCAACGATAACACTGAAGCTTTCTTT. It yields the protein CASSGVGNDNTEAFF.

V and J are TRBV2 and TRBJ1-6; TRBD1 agrees at 10 bases. The CDR3 runs to 15 residues. Germline lookup yields CDR1 SNHLY and CDR2 FYNNEI. J lost 7 bases, V lost 7 bases, and 7 bases had no gene match. CDR3 sequence reads: CASIRRGQGNSPLHF. The CDR3 DNA reads TGTGCCAGCATTAGGCGGGGACAGGGGAATTCACCCCTCCACTTT.

Of note for this clone: One end of the junction fails to match germline, which may point to a read error. V and J are TRBV28 and TRBJ1-2; the D is unclear. CDR1 and CDR2 (germline): MDHEN, SYDVKM. The CDR3 consists of 13 residues. The DNA for the CDR3 is TGTGCCAGCAGCTTATCTAATGCGTATGGCTACACCTTC. Its protein is CASSLSNAYGYTF.

The chain carries TRBV25-1 and TRBJ1-1; D gene ambiguous. Germline-derived CDR1 and CDR2 are MGHDK and SYGVNS. V lost 7 bases to trimming and J lost 8 bases, with 11 bases between them. The CDR3 totals 11 residues. This chain's CDR3 is CASNKNREAFF. Written as DNA, the CDR3 is TGTGCCAGCAATAAAAACAGAGAAGCTTTCTTT.

J is TRBJ1-3 and V is TRBV4-1, with D unclear. CDR3 length: 17 amino acids. The germline V gene encodes CDR1 MGHRA and CDR2 YSYEKL. Trimming cost V 1 base and J 3 bases, with 16 bases left between them. The CDR3 nucleotides are TGCGCCAGCAGCCAAGGAGGTTCTGGAGCACTTGGAAACACCATATATTTT. Translated: CASSQGGSGALGNTIYF.

Points on this clone: At one end the junction does not follow the germline gene, possibly because of a read error. The chain carries TRBV7-7 and TRBJ2-7; 8 nucleotides line up with TRBD1. Per germline, CDR1 SSHAT and CDR2 FNYEAQ (reference sequence). The CDR3 length is 16 residues. The CDR3 sequence is CASSYPPWTGRNEQYF. CDR3 coding DNA: TGTGCTAGCAGCTACCCCCCTTGGACAGGGAGAAACGAGCAGTACTTC.

This clone was detected only a few times. Other DNA variants within this sample encode the same CDR3. The rearrangement uses TRBV5-6 and TRBJ1-1; perhaps TRBD1 as D (6 bases). Deletions cut 2 bases from V and 5 bases from J, with 10 bases between. The germline CDR1 and CDR2 sequences are SGHDT and YYEEEE. The CDR3 is made up of 13 amino acids. In DNA form, the CDR3 reads TGTGCCAGCAGCTTACCAGGGGATACTGAAGCTTTCTTT. This sequence encodes CASSLPGDTEAFF.

This sequence joins TRBV6-1 and TRBJ1-6; unclear D gene. The CDR3 loop spans 13 amino acids. The ends were cut back, 2 bases at V and 10 bases at J, with 9 bases in the middle. The germline gives CDR1 MNHNS, CDR2 SASEGT. CDR3 residues: CASSELLNSPLHF. CDR3 coding DNA: TGTGCCAGCAGTGAACTCTTGAACTCACCCCTCCACTTT.

This chain joins TRBV7-9 and TRBJ2-7; unclear D gene. CDR3 length: 14 amino acids. Trimming shortened V by 2 bases and J by 5 bases, and 13 bases separated the two germline ends. Germline V gives CDR1 SEHNR, CDR2 FQNEAQ (reference sequence). The CDR3 here is CASSLTAPSDEQYF. CDR3 nucleotide sequence: TGTGCCAGCAGCTTAACAGCCCCATCGGACGAGCAGTACTTC.

This clone was counted once. The chain recombines TRBV7-2 with TRBJ1-1, with unresolved D. CDR3 length: 13 amino acids. Germline-derived CDR1 and CDR2 are SGHTA and FQGNSA. Deletions cut 0 bases from V and 10 bases from J, with 12 bases between. The CDR3 loop is CASSLALRAGAFF. The DNA for the CDR3 is TGTGCCAGCAGCTTAGCGCTAAGGGCGGGAGCTTTCTTT.

This rearrangement joins TRBV20-1 to TRBJ2-7, with D uncertain. The germline CDR1 and CDR2 sequences are DFQATT and SNEGSKA (reference sequence). This CDR3 is 10 amino acids long. The V end lost 6 bases, the J end lost 3 bases, and 6 bases lay between the germline ends. The CDR3 loop reads CSAANYEQYF. The CDR3 region has the DNA TGCAGTGCCGCAAACTACGAGCAGTACTTC.

The genes are TRBV28 and TRBJ1-4, with no clear D. From germline, CDR1 is MDHEN and CDR2 SYDVKM. The CDR3 has 14 amino acids. Trimming cost V 6 bases and J 5 bases, with 13 bases left between them. The chain's CDR3 is CASSPTSGNEKLFF. In nucleotides, the CDR3 is TGTGCCAGCAGCCCTACATCAGGCAATGAAAAACTGTTTTTT.

This clone showed up just once. The J gene is TRBJ2-7, the V gene TRBV6-1; D gene ambiguous. Per the germline V gene, CDR1 is MNHNS and CDR2 is SASEGT. The V end lost 2 bases, the J end lost 0 bases, and 11 bases lay between the germline ends. The CDR3 is 15 amino acids. The CDR3 sequence is CASSESPGPSYEQYF. The CDR3 DNA reads TGTGCCAGCAGTGAATCACCGGGCCCCTCCTACGAGCAGTACTTC.

V usage is TRBV6-6 and J usage is TRBJ2-5, with 10 bases fitting TRBD2. The CDR3 is made up of 14 amino acids. Germline V CDR1 and CDR2: MNHNY, SVGAGI (reference sequence). V lost 5 bases to trimming and J lost 5 bases; unmatched junction nucleotides: 5. CDR3: CASSQRGGWETQYF. The DNA of the CDR3 is TGTGCCAGCAGTCAGCGGGGGGGCTGGGAGACCCAGTACTTC.

The V and J genes are TRBV7-9 and TRBJ1-1; D remains unclear. V lost 3 bases and J 5 bases, leaving 7 bases between the germline ends. Germline CDR1 and CDR2: SEHNR and FQNEAQ (reference sequence). This CDR3 has 12 amino acids. Written as DNA, the CDR3 is TGTGCCAGCAGCTTTGAAAGGACTGAAGCTTTCTTT. This translates into CASSFERTEAFF.

The rearrangement links TRBV19 to TRBJ2-1; 12 bases are shared with TRBD2. Germline CDR1 reads LNHDA; CDR2 reads SQIVND (reference sequence). This CDR3 is 15 amino acids long. The J segment lost 7 bases and the V segment lost 1 base, leaving 2 bases of the junction unmatched. The CDR3 bases are TGTGCCAGTAGTATAGGAACTAGCGGGAGGAATGAGCAGTTCTTC. It codes for CASSIGTSGRNEQFF.